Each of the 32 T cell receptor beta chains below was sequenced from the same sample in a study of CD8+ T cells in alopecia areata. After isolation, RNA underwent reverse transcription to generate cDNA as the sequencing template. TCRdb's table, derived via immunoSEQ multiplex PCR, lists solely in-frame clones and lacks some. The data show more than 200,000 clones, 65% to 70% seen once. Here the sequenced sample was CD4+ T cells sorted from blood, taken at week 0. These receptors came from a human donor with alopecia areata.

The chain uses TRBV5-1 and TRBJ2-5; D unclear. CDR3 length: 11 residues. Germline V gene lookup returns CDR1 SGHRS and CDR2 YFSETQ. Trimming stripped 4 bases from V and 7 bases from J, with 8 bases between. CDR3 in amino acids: CASSTPGTQYF. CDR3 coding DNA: TGCGCCAGCAGCACCCCGGGGACCCAGTACTTC.

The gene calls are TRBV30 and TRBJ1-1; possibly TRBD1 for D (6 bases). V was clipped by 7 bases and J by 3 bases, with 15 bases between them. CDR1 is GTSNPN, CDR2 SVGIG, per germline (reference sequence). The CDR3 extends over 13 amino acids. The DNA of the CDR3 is TGTGCCTTATACAGGGTGCCGGACACTGAAGCTTTCTTT. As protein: CALYRVPDTEAFF.

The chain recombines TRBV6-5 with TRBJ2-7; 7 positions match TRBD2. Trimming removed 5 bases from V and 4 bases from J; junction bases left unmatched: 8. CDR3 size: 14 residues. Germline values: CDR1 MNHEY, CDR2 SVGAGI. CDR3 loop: CASSEYLAEYEQYF. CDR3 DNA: TGTGCCAGCAGTGAATACCTAGCGGAGTACGAGCAGTACTTC.

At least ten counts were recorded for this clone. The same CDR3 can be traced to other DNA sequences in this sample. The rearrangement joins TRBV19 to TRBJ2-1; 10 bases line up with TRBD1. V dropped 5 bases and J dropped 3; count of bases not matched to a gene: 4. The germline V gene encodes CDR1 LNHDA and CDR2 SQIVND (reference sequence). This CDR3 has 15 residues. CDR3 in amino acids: CASSPRTGGYNEQFF. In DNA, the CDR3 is TGTGCCAGTAGTCCCAGGACAGGGGGCTACAATGAGCAGTTCTTC.

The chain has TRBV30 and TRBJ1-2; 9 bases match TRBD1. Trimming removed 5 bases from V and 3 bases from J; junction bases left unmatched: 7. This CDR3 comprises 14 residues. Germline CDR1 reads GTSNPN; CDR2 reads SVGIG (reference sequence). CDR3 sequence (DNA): TGTGCCTGGGCTTGGGACAGGGTTGACTATGGCTACACCTTC. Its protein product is CAWAWDRVDYGYTF.

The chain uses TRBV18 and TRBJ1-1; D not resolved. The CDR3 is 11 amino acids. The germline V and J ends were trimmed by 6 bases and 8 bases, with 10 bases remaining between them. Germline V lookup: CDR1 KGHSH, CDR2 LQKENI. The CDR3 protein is CASSPGNEAFF. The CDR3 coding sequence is TGTGCCAGCTCTCCGGGTAACGAAGCTTTCTTT.

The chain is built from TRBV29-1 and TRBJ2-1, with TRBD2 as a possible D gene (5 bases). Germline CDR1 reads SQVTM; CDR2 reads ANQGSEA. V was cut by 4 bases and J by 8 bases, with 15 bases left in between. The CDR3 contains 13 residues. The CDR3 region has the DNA TGCAGCGTTGGTGACATCATCGGGGATGAGCAGTTCTTC. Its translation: CSVGDIIGDEQFF.

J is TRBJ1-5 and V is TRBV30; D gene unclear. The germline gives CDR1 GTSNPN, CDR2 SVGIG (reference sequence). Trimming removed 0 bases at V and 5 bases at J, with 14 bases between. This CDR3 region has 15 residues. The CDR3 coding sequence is TGTGCCTGGAGTGTACTTGGGAGGTCGGATCAGCCCCAGCATTTT. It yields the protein CAWSVLGRSDQPQHF.

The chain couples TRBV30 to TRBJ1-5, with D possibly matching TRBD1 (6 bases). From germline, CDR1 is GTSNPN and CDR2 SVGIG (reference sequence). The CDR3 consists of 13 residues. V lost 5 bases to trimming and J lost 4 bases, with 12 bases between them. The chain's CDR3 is CAWGDGTNQPQHF. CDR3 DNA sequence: TGTGCCTGGGGGGACGGGACAAATCAGCCCCAGCATTTT.

DNA of the CDR3: TGCAGCGTTGGGACGAACACTGAAGCTTTCTTT. Protein sequence: CSVGTNTEAFF. J is TRBJ1-1 and V is TRBV29-1; D ambiguous. Germline V gives CDR1 SQVTM, CDR2 ANQGSEA. CDR3 length equals 11 residues. V lost 4 bases, J lost 1 base, and 4 bases lay in between.

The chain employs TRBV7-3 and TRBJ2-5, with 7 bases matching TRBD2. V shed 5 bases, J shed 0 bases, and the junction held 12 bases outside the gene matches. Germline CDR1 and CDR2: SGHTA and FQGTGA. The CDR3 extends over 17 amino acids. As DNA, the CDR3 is TGTGCCAGCAGCCCCGGGGCCAGCGGGACGTACCAAGAGACCCAGTACTTC. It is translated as CASSPGASGTYQETQYF.

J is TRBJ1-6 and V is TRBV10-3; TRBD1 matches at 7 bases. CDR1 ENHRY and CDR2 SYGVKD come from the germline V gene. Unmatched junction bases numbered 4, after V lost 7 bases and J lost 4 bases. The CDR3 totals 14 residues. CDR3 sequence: CAIMAGGYNSPLHF. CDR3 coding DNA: TGTGCCATCATGGCAGGGGGTTATAATTCACCCCTCCACTTT.

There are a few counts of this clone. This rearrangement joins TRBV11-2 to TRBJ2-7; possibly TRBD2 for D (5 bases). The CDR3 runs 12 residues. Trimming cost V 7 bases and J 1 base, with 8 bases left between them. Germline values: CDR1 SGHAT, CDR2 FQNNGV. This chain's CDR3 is CASNRGSYEQYF. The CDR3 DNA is TGTGCCAGCAATCGGGGATCCTACGAGCAGTACTTC.

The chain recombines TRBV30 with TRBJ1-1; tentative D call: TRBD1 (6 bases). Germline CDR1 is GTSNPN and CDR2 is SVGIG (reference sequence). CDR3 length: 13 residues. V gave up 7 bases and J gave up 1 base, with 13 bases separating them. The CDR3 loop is CALQGLRNTEAFF. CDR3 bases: TGTGCCTTACAGGGATTACGGAACACTGAAGCTTTCTTT. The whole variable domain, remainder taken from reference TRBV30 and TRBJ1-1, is SQTIHQWPATLVQPVGSPLSLECTVEGTSNPNLYWYRQAAGRGLQLLFYSVGIGQISSEVPQNLSASRPQDRQFILSSKKLLLSDSGFYLCALQGLRNTEAFFGQGTRLTVV.

In nucleotides, the CDR3 is TGTGCCAGCAGCCCCTTCGGCTATGGCTACACCTTC. It yields the protein CASSPFGYGYTF. The chain recombines TRBV27 with TRBJ1-2, with no clear D. The CDR3 spans 12 residues. The V gene's germline CDR1 is MNHEY and CDR2 SMNVEV (reference sequence). The V end was cut by 6 bases, the J end by 4 bases, with 9 bases between.

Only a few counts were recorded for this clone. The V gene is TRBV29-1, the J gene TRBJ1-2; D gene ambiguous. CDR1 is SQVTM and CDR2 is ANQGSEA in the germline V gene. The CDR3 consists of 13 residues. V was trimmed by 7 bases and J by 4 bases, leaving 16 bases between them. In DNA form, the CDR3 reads TGCAGCGCCAACAGTGCGGGCGGCTATGGCTACACCTTC. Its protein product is CSANSAGGYGYTF.

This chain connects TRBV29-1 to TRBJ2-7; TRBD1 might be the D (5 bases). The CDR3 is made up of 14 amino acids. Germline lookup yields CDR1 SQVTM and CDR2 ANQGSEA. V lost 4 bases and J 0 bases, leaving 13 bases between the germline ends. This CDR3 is CSVGRGWGSYEQYF. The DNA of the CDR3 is TGCAGCGTTGGTAGGGGCTGGGGCTCCTACGAGCAGTACTTC.

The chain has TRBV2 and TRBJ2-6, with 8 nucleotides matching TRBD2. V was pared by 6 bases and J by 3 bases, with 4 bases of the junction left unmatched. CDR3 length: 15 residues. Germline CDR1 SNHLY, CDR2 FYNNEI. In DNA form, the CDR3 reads TGTGCCAGCAGACCTCTAGCGGGTGGGGCCAACGTCCTGACTTTC. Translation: CASRPLAGGANVLTF.

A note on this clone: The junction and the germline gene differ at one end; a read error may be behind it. For the CDR3, the DNA is TGTGCCTGGAGACTAGCGGGGGGGCTGATCTTC. As protein: CAWRLAGGLIF. The genes are TRBV30 and TRBJ2-1; 13 nucleotides align to TRBD2. The germline gives CDR1 GTSNPN, CDR2 SVGIG (reference sequence). The CDR3 consists of 11 residues. The full variable domain, completed using reference TRBV30 and TRBJ2-1, is SQTIHQWPATLVQPVGSPLSLECTVEGTSNPNLYWYRQAAGRGLQLLFYSVGIGQISSEVPQNLSASRPQDRQFILSSKKLLLSDSGFYLCAWRLAGGLIFGPGTRLTVL.

CDR3 region: CASSLVAGIGREQYF. DNA for the CDR3: TGTGCCAGCAGCTTGGTAGCAGGGATCGGGCGCGAGCAGTACTTC. The chain carries TRBV5-6 and TRBJ2-7, with a tentative D call TRBD1 (5 bases). Trimming shortened V by 0 bases and J by 6 bases, and 16 bases separated the two germline ends. CDR1 is SGHDT, CDR2 YYEEEE, per germline. The CDR3 length is 15 residues.

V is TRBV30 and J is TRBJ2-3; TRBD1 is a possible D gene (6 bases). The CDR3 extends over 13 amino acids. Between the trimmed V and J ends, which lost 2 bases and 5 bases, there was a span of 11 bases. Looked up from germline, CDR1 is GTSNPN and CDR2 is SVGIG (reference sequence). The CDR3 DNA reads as TGTGCCTGGAGTTCGCAGGGGAGAGATACGCAGTATTTT. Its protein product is CAWSSQGRDTQYF.

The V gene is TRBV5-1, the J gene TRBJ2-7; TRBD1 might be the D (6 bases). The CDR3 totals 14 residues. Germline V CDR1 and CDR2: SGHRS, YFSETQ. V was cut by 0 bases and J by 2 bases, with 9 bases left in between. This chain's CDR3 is CASSLDGQTYEQYF. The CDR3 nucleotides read TGCGCCAGCAGCTTGGACGGACAGACCTACGAGCAGTACTTC.

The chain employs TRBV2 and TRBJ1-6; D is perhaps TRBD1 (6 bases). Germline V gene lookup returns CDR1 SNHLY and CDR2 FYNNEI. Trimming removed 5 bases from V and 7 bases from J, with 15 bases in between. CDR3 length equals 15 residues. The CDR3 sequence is CASSFRDTRNSPLHF. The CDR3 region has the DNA TGTGCCAGCAGTTTCCGGGACACAAGGAATTCACCCCTCCACTTT.

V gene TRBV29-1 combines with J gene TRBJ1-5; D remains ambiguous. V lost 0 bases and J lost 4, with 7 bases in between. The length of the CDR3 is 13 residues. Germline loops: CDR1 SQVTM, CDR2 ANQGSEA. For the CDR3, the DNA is TGCAGCGTTGAAGACAGTCCTAATCAGCCCCAGCATTTT. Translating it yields CSVEDSPNQPQHF. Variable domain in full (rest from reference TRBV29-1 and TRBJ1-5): SAVISQKPSRDICQRGTSLTIQCQVDSQVTMMFWYRQQPGQSLTLIATANQGSEATYESGFVIDKFPISRPNLTFSTLTVSNMSPEDSSIYLCSVEDSPNQPQHFGDGTRLSIL.

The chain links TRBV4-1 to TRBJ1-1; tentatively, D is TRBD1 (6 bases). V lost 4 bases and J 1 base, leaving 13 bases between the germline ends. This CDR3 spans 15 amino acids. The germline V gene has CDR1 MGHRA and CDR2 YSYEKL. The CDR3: CASSRAGTQNTEAFF. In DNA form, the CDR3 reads TGCGCCAGCAGCCGGGCCGGGACACAGAACACTGAAGCTTTCTTT.

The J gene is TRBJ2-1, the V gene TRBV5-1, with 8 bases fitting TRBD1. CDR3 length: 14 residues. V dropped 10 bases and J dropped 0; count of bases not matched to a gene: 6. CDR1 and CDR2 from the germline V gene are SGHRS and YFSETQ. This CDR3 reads CACGTGDSYNEQFF. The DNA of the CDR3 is TGCGCCTGCGGGACAGGAGACTCCTACAATGAGCAGTTCTTC.

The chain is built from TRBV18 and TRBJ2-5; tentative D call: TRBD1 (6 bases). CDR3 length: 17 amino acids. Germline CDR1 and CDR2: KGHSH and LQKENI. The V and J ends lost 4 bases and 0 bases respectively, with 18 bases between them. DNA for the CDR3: TGTGCCAGCTCACTAAGCCAGAGGACAGCCCACCAAGAGACCCAGTACTTC. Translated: CASSLSQRTAHQETQYF.

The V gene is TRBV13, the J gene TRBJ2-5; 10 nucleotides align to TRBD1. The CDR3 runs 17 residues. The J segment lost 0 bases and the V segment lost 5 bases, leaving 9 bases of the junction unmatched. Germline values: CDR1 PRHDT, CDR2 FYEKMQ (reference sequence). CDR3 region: CASSPRPGTGDQETQYF. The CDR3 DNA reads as TGTGCCAGCAGCCCGCGCCCCGGGACAGGGGACCAAGAGACCCAGTACTTC.

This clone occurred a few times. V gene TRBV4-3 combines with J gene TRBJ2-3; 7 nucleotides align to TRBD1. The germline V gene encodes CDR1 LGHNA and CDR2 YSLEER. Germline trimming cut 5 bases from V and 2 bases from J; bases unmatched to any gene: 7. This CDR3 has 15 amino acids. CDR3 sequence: CASSFGTANTDTQYF. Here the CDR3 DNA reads TGCGCCAGCAGCTTTGGGACAGCCAACACAGATACGCAGTATTTT.

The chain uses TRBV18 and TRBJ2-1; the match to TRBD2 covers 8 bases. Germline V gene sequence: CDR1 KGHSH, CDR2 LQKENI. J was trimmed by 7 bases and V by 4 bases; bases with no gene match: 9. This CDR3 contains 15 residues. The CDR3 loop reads CASSQERGTGNEQFF. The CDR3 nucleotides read TGTGCCAGCTCACAGGAGCGGGGGACGGGGAATGAGCAGTTCTTC.

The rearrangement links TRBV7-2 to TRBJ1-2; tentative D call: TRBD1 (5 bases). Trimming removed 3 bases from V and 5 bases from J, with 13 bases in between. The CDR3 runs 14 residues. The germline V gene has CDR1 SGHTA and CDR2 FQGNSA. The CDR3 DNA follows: TGTGCCAGCAGCTTCGGGGGGAGAGGTTATGGCTACACCTTC. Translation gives CASSFGGRGYGYTF.

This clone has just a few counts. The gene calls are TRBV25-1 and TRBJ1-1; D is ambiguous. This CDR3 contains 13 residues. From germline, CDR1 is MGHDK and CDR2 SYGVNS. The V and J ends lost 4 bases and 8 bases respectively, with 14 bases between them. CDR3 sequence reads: CASSGTIRLEAFF. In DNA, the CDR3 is TGTGCCAGCAGTGGGACGATAAGACTAGAAGCTTTCTTT.